Shown below are 2 T cell receptor beta chains from a single sample sequenced in a study of T-cell memory formation after mild COVID-19. One entry per CDR3 protein, called by TCRdb with MiXCR from the 5' RACE reads. The data contain about 260,000 distinct CDR3 sequences, about a sixth of them singletons. The sequencing input was PBMCs or a T cell subset sorted from them (not recorded which). The receptors originated from a man younger than 30 who had mild COVID-19 (a few samples of this study predate the infection). Cell type and time point are not known.

This clonotype came up a few times. J is TRBJ2-1 and V is TRBV5-1; D is perhaps TRBD2 (5 bases). The germline V gene encodes CDR1 SGHRS and CDR2 YFSETQ. Trimming pared 7 bases from V and 5 bases from J, leaving 13 bases between. The CDR3 covers 13 residues. The CDR3 loop reads CASRTTEDNEQFF. The CDR3 coding sequence is TGCGCCAGCCGCACGACGGAGGACAATGAGCAGTTCTTC. Full variable domain (outside the CDR3, taken from reference TRBV5-1 and TRBJ2-1): KAGVTQTPRYLIKTRGQQVTLSCSPISGHRSVSWYQQTPGQGLQFLFEYFSETQRNKGNFPGRFSGRQFSNSRSEMNVSTLELGDSALYLCASRTTEDNEQFFGPGTRLTVL.

In its sample, this clonotype was seen a few times. The V call is TRBV25-1, the J call TRBJ2-6; D unresolved. Deletions cut 6 bases from V and 4 bases from J, with 7 bases between. Germline CDR1 MGHDK, CDR2 SYGVNS. CDR3 length equals 13 residues. The DNA of the CDR3 is TGTGCCAGCAGGGGTGTGGGGGCCAACGTCCTGACTTTC. Translation gives CASRGVGANVLTF.